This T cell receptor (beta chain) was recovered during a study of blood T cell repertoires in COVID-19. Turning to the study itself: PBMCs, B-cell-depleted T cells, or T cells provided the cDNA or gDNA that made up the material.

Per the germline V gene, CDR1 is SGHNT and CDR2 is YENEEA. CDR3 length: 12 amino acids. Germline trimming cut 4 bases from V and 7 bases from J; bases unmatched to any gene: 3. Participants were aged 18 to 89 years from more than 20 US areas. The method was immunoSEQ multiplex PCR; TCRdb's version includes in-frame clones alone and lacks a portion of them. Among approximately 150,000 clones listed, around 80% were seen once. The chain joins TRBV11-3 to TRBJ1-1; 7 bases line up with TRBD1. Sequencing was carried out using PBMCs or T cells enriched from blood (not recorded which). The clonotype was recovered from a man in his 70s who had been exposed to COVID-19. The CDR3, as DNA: TGTGCCAGCAGCTCCAGGACAGGTGAAGCTTTCTTT. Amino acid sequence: CASSSRTGEAFF.